This T cell receptor beta chain was captured in a study of blood T cell repertoires in COVID-19. Study-level information: T cells, B-cell-depleted T cells, or PBMCs supplied cDNA or gDNA.

CDR1 is KGHSH, CDR2 LQKENI, per germline. V lost 3 bases to trimming and J lost 0 bases, with 9 bases between them. The CDR3 is made up of 14 amino acids. In the original processing: How many nucleated cells were present was estimated from reference gene primer amplification. Method: immunoSEQ multiplex PCR; TCRdb's copy keeps in-frame clones and lacks some. V and J calls and clone size are as listed in that table; D and trimming were resolved from the DNA. The data hold 150,000 to 200,000 clones, with roughly 91% observed a single time. Sequenced material: peripheral blood. V gene TRBV18 combines with J gene TRBJ2-7; D is unclear. The clonotype originates from a man in his fifties or sixties who had recovered from COVID-19. The CDR3 protein is CASSPRHDSYEQYF. The CDR3 DNA reads TGTGCCAGCTCACCCCGACACGACTCCTACGAGCAGTACTTC.